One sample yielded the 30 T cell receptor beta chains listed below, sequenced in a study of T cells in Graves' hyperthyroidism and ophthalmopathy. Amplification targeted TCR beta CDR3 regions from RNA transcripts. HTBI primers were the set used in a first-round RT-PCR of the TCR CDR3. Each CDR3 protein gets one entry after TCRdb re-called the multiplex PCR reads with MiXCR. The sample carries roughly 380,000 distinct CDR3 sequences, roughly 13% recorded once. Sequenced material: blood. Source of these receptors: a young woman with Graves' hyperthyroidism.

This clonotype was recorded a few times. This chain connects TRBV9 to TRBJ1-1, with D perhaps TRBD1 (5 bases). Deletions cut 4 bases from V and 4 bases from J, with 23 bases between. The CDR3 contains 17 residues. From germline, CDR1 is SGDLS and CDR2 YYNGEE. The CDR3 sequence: CASSTDPPGQVTTEAFF. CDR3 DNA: TGTGCCAGCAGCACCGATCCCCCTGGACAAGTCACCACTGAAGCTTTCTTT.

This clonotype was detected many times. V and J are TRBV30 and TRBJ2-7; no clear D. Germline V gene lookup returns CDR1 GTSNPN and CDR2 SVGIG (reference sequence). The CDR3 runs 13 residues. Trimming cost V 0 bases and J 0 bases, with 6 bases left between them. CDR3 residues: CAWSVQDSYEQYF. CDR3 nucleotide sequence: TGTGCCTGGAGTGTTCAGGACTCCTACGAGCAGTACTTC.

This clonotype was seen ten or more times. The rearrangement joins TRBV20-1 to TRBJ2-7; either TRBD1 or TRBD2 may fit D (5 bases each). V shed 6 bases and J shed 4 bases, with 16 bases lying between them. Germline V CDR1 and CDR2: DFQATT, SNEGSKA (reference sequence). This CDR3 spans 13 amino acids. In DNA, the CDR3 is TGCAGTGCGCCCCGGGACGTCTCTTACGAGCAGTACTTC. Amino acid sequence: CSAPRDVSYEQYF.

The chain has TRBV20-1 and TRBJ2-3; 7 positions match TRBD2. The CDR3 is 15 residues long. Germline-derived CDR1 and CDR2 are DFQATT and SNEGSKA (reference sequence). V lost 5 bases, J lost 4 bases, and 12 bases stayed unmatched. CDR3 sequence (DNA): TGCAGTGCTGCCCGCTGGCGGGAGTATTCAGATACGCAGTATTTT. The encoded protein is CSAARWREYSDTQYF.

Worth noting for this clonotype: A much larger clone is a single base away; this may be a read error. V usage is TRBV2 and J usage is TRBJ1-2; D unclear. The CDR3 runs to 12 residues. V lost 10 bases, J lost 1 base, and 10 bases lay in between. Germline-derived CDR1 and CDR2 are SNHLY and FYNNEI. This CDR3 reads CANVDLNYGYTF. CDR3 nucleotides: TGTGCCAACGTAGACCTTAACTATGGCTACACCTTC. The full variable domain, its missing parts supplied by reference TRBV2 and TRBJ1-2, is EPEVTQTPSHQVTQMGQEVILRCVPISNHLYFYWYRQILGQKVEFLVSFYNNEISEKSEIFDDQFSVERPDGSNFTLKIRSTKLEDSAMYFCANVDLNYGYTFGSGTRLTVV.

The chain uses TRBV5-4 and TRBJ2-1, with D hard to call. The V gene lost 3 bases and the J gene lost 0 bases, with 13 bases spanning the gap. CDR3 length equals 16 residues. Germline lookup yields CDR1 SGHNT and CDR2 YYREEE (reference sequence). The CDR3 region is CASSSSGPSSYNEQFF. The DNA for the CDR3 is TGTGCCAGCAGCTCTTCGGGCCCAAGCTCCTACAATGAGCAGTTCTTC.

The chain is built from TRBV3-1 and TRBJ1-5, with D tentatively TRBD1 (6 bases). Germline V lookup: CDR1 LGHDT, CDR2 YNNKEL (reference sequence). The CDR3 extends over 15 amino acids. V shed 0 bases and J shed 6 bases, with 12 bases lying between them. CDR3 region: CASSQDQGRGQPQHF. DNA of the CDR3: TGTGCCAGCAGCCAAGATCAGGGGCGCGGTCAGCCCCAGCATTTT.

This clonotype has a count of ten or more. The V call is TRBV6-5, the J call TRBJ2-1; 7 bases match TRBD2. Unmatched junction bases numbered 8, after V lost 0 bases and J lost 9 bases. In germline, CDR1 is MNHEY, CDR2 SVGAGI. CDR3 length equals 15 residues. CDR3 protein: CASSYSAGEVGEQFF. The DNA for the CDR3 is TGTGCCAGCAGTTACTCTGCGGGAGAGGTTGGTGAGCAGTTCTTC.

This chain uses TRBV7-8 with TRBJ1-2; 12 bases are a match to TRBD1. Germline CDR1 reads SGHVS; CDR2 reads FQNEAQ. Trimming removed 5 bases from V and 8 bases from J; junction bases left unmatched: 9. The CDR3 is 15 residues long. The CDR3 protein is CASSPDPGTGGGYTF. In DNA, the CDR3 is TGTGCCAGCAGCCCAGACCCCGGGACAGGGGGCGGCTACACCTTC.

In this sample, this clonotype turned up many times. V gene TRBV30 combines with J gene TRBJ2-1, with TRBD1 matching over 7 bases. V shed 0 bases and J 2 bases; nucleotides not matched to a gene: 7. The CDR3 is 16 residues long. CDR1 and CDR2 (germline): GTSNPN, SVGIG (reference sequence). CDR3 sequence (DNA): TGTGCCTGGAGTGTCCCGACAGGGCGAACCTACAATGAGCAGTTCTTC. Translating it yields CAWSVPTGRTYNEQFF.

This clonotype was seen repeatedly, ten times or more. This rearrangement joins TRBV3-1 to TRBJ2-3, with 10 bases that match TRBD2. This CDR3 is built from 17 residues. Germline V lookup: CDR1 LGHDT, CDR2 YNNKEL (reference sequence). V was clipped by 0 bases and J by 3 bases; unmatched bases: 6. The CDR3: CASSQEGAGGPTDTQYF. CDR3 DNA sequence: TGTGCCAGCAGCCAAGAGGGAGCGGGAGGGCCAACAGATACGCAGTATTTT.

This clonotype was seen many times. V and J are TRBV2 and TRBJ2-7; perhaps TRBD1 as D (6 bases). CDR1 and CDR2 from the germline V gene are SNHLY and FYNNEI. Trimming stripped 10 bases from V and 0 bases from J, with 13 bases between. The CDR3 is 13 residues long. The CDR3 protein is CATADSLSYEQYF. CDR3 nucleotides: TGTGCCACCGCGGACAGTCTCTCCTACGAGCAGTACTTC.

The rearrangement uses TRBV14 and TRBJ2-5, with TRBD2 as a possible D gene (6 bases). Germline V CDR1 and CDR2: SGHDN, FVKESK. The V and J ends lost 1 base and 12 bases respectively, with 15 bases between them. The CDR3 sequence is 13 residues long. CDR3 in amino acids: CASSQVVSGSKYF. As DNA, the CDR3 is TGTGCCAGCAGCCAAGTAGTAAGCGGGTCCAAGTACTTC. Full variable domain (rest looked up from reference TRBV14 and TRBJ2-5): EAGVTQFPSHSVIEKGQTVTLRCDPISGHDNLYWYRRVMGKEIKFLLHFVKESKQDESGMPNNRFLAERTGGTYSTLKVQPAELEDSGVYFCASSQVVSGSKYFGPGTRLLVL.

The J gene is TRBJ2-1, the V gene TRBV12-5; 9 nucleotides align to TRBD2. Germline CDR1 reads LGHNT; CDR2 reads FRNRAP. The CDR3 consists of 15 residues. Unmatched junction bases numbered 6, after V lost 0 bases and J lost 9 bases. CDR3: CASGLVVAGEGEQFF. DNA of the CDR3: TGTGCTAGTGGTTTGGTAGTAGCGGGGGAGGGTGAGCAGTTCTTC.

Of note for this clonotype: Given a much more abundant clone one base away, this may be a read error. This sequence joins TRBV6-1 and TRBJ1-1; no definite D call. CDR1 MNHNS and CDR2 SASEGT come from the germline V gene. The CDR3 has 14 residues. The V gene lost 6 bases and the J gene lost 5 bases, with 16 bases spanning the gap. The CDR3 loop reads CASRRDALITEAFF. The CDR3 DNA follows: TGTGCCAGCAGGCGCGATGCCCTAATTACTGAAGCTTTCTTT.

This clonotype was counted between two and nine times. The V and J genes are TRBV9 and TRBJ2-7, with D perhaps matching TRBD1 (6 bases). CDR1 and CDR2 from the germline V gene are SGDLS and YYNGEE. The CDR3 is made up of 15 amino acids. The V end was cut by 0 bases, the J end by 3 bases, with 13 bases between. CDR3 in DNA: TGTGCCAGCAGCGTAGCCCCGGACAGTCTCTACGAGCAGTACTTC. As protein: CASSVAPDSLYEQYF.

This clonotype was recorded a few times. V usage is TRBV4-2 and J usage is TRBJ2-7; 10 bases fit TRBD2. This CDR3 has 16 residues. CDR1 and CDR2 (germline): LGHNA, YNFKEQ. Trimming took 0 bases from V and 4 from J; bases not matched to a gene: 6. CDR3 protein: CASSQDRSGRVYEQYF. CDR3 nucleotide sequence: TGTGCCAGCAGCCAAGATCGGAGCGGGAGGGTATACGAGCAGTACTTC.

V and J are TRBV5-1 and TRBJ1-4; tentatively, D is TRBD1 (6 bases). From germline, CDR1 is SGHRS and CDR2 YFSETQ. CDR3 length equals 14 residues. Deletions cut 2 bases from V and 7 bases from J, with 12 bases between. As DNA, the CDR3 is TGCGCCAGCAGCTTTTTGACAGGTGGTGAAAAACTGTTTTTT. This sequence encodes CASSFLTGGEKLFF.

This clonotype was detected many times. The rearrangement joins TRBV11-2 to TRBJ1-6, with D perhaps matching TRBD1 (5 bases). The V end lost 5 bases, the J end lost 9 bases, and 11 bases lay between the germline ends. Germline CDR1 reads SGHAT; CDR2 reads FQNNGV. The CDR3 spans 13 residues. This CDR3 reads CASSPWGGSPLHF. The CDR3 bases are TGTGCCAGCAGCCCCTGGGGGGGTTCACCCCTCCACTTT. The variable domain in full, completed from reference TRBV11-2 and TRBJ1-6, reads EAGVAQSPRYKIIEKRQSVAFWCNPISGHATLYWYQQILGQGPKLLIQFQNNGVVDDSQLPKDRFSAERLKGVDSTLKIQPAKLEDSAVYLCASSPWGGSPLHFGNGTRLTVT.

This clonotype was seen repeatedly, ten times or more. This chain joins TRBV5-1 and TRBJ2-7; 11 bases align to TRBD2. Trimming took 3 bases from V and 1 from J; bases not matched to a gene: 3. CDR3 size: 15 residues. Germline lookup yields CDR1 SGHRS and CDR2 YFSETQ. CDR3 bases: TGCGCCAGCAGCTCGGGACTAGCGGATTCCTACGAGCAGTACTTC. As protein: CASSSGLADSYEQYF.

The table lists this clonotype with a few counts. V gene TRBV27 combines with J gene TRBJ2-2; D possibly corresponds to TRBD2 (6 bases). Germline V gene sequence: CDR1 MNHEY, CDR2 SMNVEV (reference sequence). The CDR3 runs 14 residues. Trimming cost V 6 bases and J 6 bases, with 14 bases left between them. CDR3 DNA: TGTGCCAGCAGCGTCGGGACTTGGGCCGGGGAGCTGTTTTTT. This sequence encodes CASSVGTWAGELFF.

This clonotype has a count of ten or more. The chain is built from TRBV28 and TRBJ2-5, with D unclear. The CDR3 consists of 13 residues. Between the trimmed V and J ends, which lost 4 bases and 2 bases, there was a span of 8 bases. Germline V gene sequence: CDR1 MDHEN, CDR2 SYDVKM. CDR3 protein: CASSSRLQETQYF. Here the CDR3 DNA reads TGTGCCAGCAGTTCCCGCCTACAAGAGACCCAGTACTTC.

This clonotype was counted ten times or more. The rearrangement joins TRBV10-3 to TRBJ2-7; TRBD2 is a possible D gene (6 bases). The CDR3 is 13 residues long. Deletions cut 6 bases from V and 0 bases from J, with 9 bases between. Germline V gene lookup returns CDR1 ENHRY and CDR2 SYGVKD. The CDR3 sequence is CAISSSVSYEQYF. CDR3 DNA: TGTGCCATCAGCTCTAGCGTCTCCTACGAGCAGTACTTC.

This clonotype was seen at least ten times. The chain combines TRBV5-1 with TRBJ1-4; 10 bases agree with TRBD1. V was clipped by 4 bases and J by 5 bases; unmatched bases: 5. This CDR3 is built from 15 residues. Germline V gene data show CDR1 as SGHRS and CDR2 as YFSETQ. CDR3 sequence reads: CASSRTGQGNEKLFF. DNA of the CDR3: TGCGCCAGCAGCCGAACGGGACAGGGGAATGAAAAACTGTTTTTT.

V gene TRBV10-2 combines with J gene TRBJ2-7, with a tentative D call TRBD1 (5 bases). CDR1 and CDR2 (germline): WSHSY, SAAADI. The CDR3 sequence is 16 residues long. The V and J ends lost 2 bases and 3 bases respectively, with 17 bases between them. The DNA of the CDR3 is TGCGCCAGCAGTGAGGGGGCAGGGCAAAACGTCTACGAGCAGTACTTC. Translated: CASSEGAGQNVYEQYF.

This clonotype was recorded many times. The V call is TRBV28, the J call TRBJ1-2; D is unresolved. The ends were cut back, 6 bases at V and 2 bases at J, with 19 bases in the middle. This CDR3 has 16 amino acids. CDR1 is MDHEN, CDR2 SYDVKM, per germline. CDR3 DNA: TGTGCCAGCAGCCAATCCCCCATGAGGATAAACTATGGCTACACCTTC. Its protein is CASSQSPMRINYGYTF.

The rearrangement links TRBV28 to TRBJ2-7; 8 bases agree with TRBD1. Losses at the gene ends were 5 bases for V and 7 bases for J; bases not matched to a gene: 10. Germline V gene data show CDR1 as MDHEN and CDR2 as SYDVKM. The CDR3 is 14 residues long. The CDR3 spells CASSLQGAQREQYF. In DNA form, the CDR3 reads TGTGCCAGCAGTCTCCAGGGGGCGCAGAGGGAGCAGTACTTC. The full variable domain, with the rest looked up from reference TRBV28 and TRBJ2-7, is DVKVTQSSRYLVKRTGEKVFLECVQDMDHENMFWYRQDPGLGLRLIYFSYDVKMKEKGDIPEGYSVSREKKERFSLILESASTNQTSMYLCASSLQGAQREQYFGPGTRLTVT.

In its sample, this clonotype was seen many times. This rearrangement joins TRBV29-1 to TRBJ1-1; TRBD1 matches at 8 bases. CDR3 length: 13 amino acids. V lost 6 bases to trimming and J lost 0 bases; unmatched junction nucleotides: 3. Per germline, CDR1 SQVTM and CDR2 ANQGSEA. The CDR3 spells CSVDRVLNTEAFF. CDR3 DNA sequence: TGCAGCGTGGACAGGGTACTGAACACTGAAGCTTTCTTT.

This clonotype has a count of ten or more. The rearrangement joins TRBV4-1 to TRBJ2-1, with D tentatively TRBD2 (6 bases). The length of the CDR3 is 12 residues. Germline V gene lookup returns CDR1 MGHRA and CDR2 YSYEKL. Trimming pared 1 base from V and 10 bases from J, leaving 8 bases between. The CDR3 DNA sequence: TGCGCCAGCAGCCAAGCGGGAGTCGAGCAGTTCTTC. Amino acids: CASSQAGVEQFF.

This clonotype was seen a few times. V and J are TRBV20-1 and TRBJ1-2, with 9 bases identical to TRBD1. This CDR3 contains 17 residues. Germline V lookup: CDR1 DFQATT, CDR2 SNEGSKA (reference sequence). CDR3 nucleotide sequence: TGCAATGCGAGGCCGGGACAGGGATTTGTTGTGAACTATGGCTACACCTTC. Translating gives CNARPGQGFVVNYGYTF.